This entry describes one T cell receptor (beta chain). Healthy and HIV-negative, the adult donors had no recent acute infections or vaccinations. All participating donors were Caucasian adults from Nashville, Tennessee. The CDR3 spans 14 residues. The germline CDR1 and CDR2 sequences are SGHTA and FQGNSA. Trimming took 5 bases from V and 3 from J, leaving 14 bases between them. Method: immunoSEQ multiplex PCR; TCRdb's copy keeps in-frame clones and lacks some. The data hold about 470,000 clones, with 75% to 85% observed a single time. The sample comes from a study of shared clonotypes between healthy human individuals.

The rearrangement uses TRBV7-2 and TRBJ2-7; D not resolved. Sequenced input: PBMCs. The receptor was isolated from a woman aged 40 to 55 in good health. Some clones in this sample may be carry-over from other donors' samples. The CDR3 bases are TGTGCCAGCAGCGGAGCCGACTCCAGCTACGAGCAGTACTTC. This gives the protein CASSGADSSYEQYF.